This TCR beta chain was retrieved from a study of T-cell memory formation after mild COVID-19. General observations from the study: Contracting clones from day 15 to 85 showed balanced CD4/CD8; later expanders favored CD4+. Largely, contracting CD4+ clones fell within CM and EM, and contracting CD8+ clones within EMRA.

This CDR3 contains 16 residues. V lost 5 bases to trimming and J lost 3 bases; unmatched junction nucleotides: 9. Germline lookup yields CDR1 SGHTA and CDR2 FQGTGA. After 5'RACE with constant-segment primers, TCR alpha and TCR beta cDNA libraries carrying sample barcodes and UMIs were obtained. TCRdb processed the 5' RACE reads anew with MiXCR; each CDR3 protein has one entry. Seen here are about 210,000 distinct CDR3 sequences, more than 9% observed once, and the top ten hold 3% to 3.5%. Remarks on this clonotype: Antigen: not known.

This sequence joins TRBV7-3 and TRBJ2-1, with 8 bases aligning to TRBD2. The source material was PBMCs or a T cell subset sorted from them (not recorded which). This TCR derives from a man aged 18 to 30 who had mild COVID-19 (a few samples of this study predate the infection). Cell type and time point are not known. The CDR3 protein is CASSPTGGAVYNEQFF. CDR3 DNA sequence: TGTGCCAGCAGCCCTACGGGGGGGGCGGTCTACAATGAGCAGTTCTTC.